This entry is about one T cell receptor (beta chain). The antigen is unknown. The sample comes from a study of cytomegalovirus exposure and HLA in healthy donors. The study's findings and limits: Immune exposure data for these donors was limited to CMV serostatus.

PCR was performed using 60 Vbeta and 13 Jbeta primers. Repertoires were generated with immunoSEQ multiplex PCR, while TCRdb's copy carries only in-frame clones and drops some. The sample has about 89,000 clones, around 84% seen once. The clonotype originates from a man aged 35 to 55 in good health and CMV-seropositive. Sequenced: PBMCs.

The CDR3 nucleotides read TGCGCCAGCAGCTGGACAGGACAGGGGAGAACTGAAGCTTTCTTT. As protein: CASSWTGQGRTEAFF. The gene calls are TRBV5-1 and TRBJ1-1; TRBD1 aligns across 9 bases. CDR1 and CDR2 from the germline V gene are SGHRS and YFSETQ. Trimming took 3 bases from V and 5 from J; bases not matched to a gene: 8. This CDR3 spans 15 amino acids. Supplemented by reference TRBV5-1 and TRBJ1-1, the full variable domain reads KAGVTQTPRYLIKTRGQQVTLSCSPISGHRSVSWYQQTPGQGLQFLFEYFSETQRNKGNFPGRFSGRQFSNSRSEMNVSTLELGDSALYLCASSWTGQGRTEAFFGQGTRLTVV.